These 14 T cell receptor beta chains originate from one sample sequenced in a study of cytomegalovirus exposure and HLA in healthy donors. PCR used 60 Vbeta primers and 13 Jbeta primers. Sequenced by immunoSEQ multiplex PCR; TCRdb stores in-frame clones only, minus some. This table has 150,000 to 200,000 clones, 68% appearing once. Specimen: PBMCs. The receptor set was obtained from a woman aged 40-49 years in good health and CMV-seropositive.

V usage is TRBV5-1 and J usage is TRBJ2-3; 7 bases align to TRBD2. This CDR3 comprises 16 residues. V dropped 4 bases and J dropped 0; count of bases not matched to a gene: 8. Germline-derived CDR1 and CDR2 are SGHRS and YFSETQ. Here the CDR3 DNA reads TGCGCCAGCAGCCTCCTCGGACTAGAGAGCACAGATACGCAGTATTTT. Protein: CASSLLGLESTDTQYF.

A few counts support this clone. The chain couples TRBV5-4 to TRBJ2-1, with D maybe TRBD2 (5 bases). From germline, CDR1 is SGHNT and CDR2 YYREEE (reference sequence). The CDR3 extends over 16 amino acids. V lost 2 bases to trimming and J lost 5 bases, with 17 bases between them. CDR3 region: CASSFQAGGGDNEQFF. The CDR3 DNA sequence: TGTGCCAGCAGCTTCCAGGCGGGCGGAGGCGACAATGAGCAGTTCTTC.

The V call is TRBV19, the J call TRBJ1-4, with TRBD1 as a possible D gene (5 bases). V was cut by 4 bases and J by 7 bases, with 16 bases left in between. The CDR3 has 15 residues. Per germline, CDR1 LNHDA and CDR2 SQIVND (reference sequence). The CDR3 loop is CASSSGTRVIEKLFF. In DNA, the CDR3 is TGTGCCAGTAGTAGCGGGACGCGGGTCATTGAAAAACTGTTTTTT.

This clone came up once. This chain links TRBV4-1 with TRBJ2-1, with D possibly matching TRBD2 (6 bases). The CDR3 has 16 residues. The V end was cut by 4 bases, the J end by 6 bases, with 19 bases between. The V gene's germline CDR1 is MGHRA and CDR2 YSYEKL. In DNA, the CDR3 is TGCGCCAGCAGCCGGATAAGTCCGGGGGTGGGCAATGAGCAGTTCTTC. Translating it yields CASSRISPGVGNEQFF.

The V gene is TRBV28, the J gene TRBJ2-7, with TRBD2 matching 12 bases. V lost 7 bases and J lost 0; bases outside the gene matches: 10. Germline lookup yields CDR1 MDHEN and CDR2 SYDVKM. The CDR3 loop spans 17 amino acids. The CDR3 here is CASTRGLAGFLSYEQYF. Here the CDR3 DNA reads TGTGCCAGCACCCGAGGACTAGCGGGATTTCTCTCCTACGAGCAGTACTTC.

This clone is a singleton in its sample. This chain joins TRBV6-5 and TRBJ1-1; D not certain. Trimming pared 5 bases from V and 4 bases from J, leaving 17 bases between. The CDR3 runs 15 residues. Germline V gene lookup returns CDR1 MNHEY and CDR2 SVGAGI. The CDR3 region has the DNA TGTGCCAGCAGTAACCTAGGAGGGTTGGGCACTGAAGCTTTCTTT. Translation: CASSNLGGLGTEAFF.

CDR3 in DNA: TGTGCCAGCAGGACCCCGGGGGGGCTGGAGACCCAGTACTTC. Its translation: CASRTPGGLETQYF. This chain uses TRBV6-5 with TRBJ2-5, with 8 bases fitting TRBD2. This CDR3 contains 14 residues. CDR1 and CDR2 (germline): MNHEY, SVGAGI. With 6 bases clipped from V and 5 bases from J, the junction kept 8 bases outside the gene matches.

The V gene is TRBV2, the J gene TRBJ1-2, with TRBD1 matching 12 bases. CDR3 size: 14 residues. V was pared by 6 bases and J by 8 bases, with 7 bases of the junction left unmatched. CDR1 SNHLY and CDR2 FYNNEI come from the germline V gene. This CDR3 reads CASSPGQGAQGYTF. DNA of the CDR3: TGTGCCAGCAGCCCGGGACAGGGGGCTCAGGGCTACACCTTC.

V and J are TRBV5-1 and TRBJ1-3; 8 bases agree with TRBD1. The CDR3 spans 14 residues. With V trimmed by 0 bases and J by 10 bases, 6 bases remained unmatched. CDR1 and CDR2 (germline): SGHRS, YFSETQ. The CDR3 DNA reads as TGCGCCAGCAGCTTGGTTTCAGGGGGCGCGACCATATATTTT. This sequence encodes CASSLVSGGATIYF.

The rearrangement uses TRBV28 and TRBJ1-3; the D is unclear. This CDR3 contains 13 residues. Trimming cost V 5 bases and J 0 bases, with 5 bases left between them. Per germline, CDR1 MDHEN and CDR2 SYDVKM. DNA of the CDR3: TGTGCCAGCAGTAGCCCCTCTGGAAACACCATATATTTT. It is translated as CASSSPSGNTIYF.

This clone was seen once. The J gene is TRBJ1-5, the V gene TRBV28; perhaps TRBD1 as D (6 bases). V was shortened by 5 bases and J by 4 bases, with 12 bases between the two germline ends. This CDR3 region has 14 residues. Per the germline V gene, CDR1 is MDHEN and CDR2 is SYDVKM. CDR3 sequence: CASSQWQGNQPQHF. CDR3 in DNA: TGTGCCAGCAGTCAATGGCAGGGGAATCAGCCCCAGCATTTT.

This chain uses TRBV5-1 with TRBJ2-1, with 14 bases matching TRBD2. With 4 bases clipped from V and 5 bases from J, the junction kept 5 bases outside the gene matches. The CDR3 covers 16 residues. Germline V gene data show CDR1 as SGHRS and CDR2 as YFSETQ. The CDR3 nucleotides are TGCGCCAGCAGCAAAACGGGACTAGCGGGGGACAATGAGCAGTTCTTC. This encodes CASSKTGLAGDNEQFF. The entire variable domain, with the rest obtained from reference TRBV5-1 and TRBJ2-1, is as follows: KAGVTQTPRYLIKTRGQQVTLSCSPISGHRSVSWYQQTPGQGLQFLFEYFSETQRNKGNFPGRFSGRQFSNSRSEMNVSTLELGDSALYLCASSKTGLAGDNEQFFGPGTRLTVL.

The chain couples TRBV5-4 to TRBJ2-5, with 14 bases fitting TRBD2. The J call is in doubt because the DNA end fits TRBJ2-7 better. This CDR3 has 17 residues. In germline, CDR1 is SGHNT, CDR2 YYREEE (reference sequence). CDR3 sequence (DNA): TGTGCCAGCAGCTCGGGACTAGCGGGAGAGGGGACCTACGAGCAGTACTTC. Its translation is CASSSGLAGEGTYEQYF.

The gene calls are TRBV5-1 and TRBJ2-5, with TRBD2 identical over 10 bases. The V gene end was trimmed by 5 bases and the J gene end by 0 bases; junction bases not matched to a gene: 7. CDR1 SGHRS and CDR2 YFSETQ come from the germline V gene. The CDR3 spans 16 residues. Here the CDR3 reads CASSPSGGVYQETQYF. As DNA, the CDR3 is TGCGCCAGCAGTCCTAGCGGGGGAGTGTACCAAGAGACCCAGTACTTC. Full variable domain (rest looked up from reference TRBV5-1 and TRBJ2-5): KAGVTQTPRYLIKTRGQQVTLSCSPISGHRSVSWYQQTPGQGLQFLFEYFSETQRNKGNFPGRFSGRQFSNSRSEMNVSTLELGDSALYLCASSPSGGVYQETQYFGPGTRLLVL.